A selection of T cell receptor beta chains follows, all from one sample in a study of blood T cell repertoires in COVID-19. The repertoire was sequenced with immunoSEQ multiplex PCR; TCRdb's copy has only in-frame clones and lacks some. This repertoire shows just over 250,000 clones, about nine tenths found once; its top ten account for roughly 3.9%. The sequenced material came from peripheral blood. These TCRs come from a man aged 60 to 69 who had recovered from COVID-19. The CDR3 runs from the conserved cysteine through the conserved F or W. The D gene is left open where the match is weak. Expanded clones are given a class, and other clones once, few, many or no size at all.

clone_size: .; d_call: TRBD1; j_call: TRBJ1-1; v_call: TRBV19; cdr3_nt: TGTGCCAGTAGGGTGACAGGGAAGAACACTGAAGCTTTCTTT; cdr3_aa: CASRVTGKNTEAFF
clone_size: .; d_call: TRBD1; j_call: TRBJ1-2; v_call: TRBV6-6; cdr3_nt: TGTGCCAGCAGAATACCGGGACAGCTAATCTATGGCTACACCTTC; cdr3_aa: CASRIPGQLIYGYTF
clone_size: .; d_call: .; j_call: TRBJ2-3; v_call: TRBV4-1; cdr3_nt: TGCGCCAGCAGCCAACGGTCCGGGGAAGATACGCAGTATTTT; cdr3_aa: CASSQRSGEDTQYF
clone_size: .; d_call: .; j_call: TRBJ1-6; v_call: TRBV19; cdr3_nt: TGTGCCAGTACCTCCGCGGGTTCCTATAATTCACCCCTCCACTTT; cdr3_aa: CASTSAGSYNSPLHF
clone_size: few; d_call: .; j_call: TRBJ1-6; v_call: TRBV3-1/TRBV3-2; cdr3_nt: TGTGCCAGCAGCCAAGATCAAGGGGGTTCACCCCTCCACTTT; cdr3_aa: CASSQDQGGSPLHF
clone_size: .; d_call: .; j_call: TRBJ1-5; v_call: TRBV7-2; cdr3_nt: TGTGCCAGCAGCTTTGCGGGGGGAAGCAATCAGCCCCAGCATTTT; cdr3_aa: CASSFAGGSNQPQHF
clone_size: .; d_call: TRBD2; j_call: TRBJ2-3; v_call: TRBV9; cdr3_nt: TGTGCCAGCAGCGGCCCCCCTAGCGGGGGGAGCACAGATACGCAGTATTTT; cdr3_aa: CASSGPPSGGSTDTQYF
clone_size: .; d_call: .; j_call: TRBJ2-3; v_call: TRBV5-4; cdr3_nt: TGTGCCAGCAGCTTCGGCCAGGGGCGCACAGATACGCAGTATTTT; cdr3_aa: CASSFGQGRTDTQYF
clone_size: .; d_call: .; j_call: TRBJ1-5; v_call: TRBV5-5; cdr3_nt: TGTGCCAGCAGCTTGGTCAGGGGAGTGGATCAGCCCCAGCATTTT; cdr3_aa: CASSLVRGVDQPQHF
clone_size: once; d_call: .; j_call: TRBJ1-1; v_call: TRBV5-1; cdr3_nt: TGCGCCAGCAGCTCCAAGGACAGGAACACTGAAGCTTTCTTT; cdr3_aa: CASSSKDRNTEAFF
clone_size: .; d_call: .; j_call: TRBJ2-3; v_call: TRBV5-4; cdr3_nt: TGTGCCAGCAGCTTGGTCCCGGGGGCAGATACGCAGTATTTT; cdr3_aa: CASSLVPGADTQYF